This T cell receptor beta chain was identified in a study of human T cells and chemical hapten exposure. Time point denoted: pre-sensitization, week 0. Sample treatment: therapeutic diphenylcyclopropenone sensitization with weekly scalp DPC. A single record per CDR3 protein comes from TCRdb applying MiXCR to the RACE reads. The table lists approximately 260,000 distinct CDR3 sequences, over 7.5% of them singletons. The sequencing used whole blood, collected in connection with sensitization to the hapten diphenylcyclopropenone (DPC). This TCR came from a man aged 18 to 29 with alopecia areata. Some clones in this sample may be carry-over from other donors' samples.

CDR3 bases: TGTGCCAGCAGCGTAGAAACAGGGGCAGGTTACGAGCAGTACTTC. Protein: CASSVETGAGYEQYF. The chain has TRBV9 and TRBJ2-7; 7 positions match TRBD1. CDR1 SGDLS and CDR2 YYNGEE come from the germline V gene. V dropped 0 bases and J dropped 4; count of bases not matched to a gene: 7. The length of the CDR3 is 15 residues.